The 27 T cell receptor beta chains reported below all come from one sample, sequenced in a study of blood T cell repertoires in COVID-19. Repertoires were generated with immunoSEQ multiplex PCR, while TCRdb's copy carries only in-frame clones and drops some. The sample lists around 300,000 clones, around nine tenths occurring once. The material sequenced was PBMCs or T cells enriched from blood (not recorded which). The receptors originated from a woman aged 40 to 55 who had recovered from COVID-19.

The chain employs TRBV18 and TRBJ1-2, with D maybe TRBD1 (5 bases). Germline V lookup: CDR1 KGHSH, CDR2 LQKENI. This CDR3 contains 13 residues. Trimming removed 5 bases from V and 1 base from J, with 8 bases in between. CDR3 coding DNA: TGTGCCAGCTCAACGACAGATAACTATGGCTACACCTTC. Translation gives CASSTTDNYGYTF.

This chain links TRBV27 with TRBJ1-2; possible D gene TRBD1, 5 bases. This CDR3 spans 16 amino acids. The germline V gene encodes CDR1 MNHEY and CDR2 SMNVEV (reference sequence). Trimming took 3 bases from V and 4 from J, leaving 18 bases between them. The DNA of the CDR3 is TGTGCCAGCAGTTTCCGGGCCCTCTCCCAGGGCTATGGCTACACCTTC. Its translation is CASSFRALSQGYGYTF.

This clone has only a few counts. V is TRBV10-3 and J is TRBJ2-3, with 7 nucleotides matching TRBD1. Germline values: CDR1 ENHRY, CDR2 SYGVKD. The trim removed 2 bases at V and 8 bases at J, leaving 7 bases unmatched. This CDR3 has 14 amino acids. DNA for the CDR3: TGTGCCATCAGTGAGCCCCGACAGGGCGGTACGCAGTATTTT. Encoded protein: CAISEPRQGGTQYF.

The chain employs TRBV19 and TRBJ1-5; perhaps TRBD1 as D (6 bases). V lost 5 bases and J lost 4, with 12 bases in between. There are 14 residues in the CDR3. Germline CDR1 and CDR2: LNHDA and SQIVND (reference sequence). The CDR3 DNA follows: TGTGCCAGTAGTCCCTACAGGGAGAATCAGCCCCAGCATTTT. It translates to CASSPYRENQPQHF. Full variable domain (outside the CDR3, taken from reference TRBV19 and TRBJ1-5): DGGITQSPKYLFRKEGQNVTLSCEQNLNHDAMYWYRQDPGQGLRLIYYSQIVNDFQKGDIAEGYSVSREKKESFPLTVTSAQKNPTAFYLCASSPYRENQPQHFGDGTRLSIL.

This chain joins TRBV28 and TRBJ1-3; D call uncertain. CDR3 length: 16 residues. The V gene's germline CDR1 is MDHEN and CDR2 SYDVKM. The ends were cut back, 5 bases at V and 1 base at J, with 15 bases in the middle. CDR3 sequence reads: CASSLTGYRSGNTIYF. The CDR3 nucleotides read TGTGCCAGCAGTCTGACGGGGTACCGATCTGGAAACACCATATATTTT.

The CDR3 DNA sequence: TGTGCCAGTAGCCTCAGGCTTTTTGGCAATCAGCCCCAGCATTTT. Translated, it gives CASSLRLFGNQPQHF. The rearrangement links TRBV19 to TRBJ1-5; no firm D call. Germline V lookup: CDR1 LNHDA, CDR2 SQIVND (reference sequence). The CDR3 length is 15 residues. V was pared by 6 bases and J by 2 bases, with 14 bases between.

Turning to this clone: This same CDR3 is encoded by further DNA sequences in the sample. The CDR3, as DNA: TGTGCCAGCTCACCTCCCGGGACTAGCGGGGGCAATGAGCAGTTCTTC. As protein: CASSPPGTSGGNEQFF. The rearrangement uses TRBV18 and TRBJ2-1, with 14 bases matching TRBD2. CDR3 length equals 16 residues. The trim removed 3 bases at V and 6 bases at J, leaving 4 bases unmatched. CDR1 is KGHSH, CDR2 LQKENI, per germline.

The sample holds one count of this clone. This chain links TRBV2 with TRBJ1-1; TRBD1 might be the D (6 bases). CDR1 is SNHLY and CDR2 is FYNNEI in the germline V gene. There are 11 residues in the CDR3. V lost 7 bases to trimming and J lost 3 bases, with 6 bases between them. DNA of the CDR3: TGTGCCAGCAACAGGGACACTGAAGCTTTCTTT. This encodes CASNRDTEAFF.

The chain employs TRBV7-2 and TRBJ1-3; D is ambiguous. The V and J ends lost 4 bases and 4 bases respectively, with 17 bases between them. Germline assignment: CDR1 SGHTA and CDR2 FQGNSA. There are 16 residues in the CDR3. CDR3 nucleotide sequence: TGTGCCAGCAGCTCAAACCACCCGTCACTCGGAAACACCATATATTTT. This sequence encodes CASSSNHPSLGNTIYF.

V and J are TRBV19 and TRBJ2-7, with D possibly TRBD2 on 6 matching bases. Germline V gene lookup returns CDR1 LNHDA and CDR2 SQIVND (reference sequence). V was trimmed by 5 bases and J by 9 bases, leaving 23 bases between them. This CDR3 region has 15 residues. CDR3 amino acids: CASSPGRDGYLGQYF. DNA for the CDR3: TGTGCCAGTAGTCCCGGGAGAGACGGGTACCTGGGGCAGTACTTC.

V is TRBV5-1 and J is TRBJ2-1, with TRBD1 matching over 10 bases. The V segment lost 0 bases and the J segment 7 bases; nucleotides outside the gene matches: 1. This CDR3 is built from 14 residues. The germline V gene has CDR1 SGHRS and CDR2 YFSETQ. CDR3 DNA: TGCGCCAGCAGCTTGGAGGACAGGGGGAATGAGCAGTTCTTC. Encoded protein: CASSLEDRGNEQFF. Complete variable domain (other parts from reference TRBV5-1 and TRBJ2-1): KAGVTQTPRYLIKTRGQQVTLSCSPISGHRSVSWYQQTPGQGLQFLFEYFSETQRNKGNFPGRFSGRQFSNSRSEMNVSTLELGDSALYLCASSLEDRGNEQFFGPGTRLTVL.

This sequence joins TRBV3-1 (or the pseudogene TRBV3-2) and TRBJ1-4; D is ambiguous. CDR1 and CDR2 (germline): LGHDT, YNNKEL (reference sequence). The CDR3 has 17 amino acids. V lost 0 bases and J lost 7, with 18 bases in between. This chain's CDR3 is CASSQDIRRDFGEKLFF. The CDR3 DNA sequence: TGTGCCAGCAGCCAAGATATCCGTCGGGATTTTGGTGAAAAACTGTTTTTT.

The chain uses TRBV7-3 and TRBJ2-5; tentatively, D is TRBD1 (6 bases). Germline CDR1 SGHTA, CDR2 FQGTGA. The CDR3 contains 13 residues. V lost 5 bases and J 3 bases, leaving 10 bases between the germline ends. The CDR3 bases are TGTGCCAGCAGCCAACAGGGAAAAGAGACCCAGTACTTC. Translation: CASSQQGKETQYF.

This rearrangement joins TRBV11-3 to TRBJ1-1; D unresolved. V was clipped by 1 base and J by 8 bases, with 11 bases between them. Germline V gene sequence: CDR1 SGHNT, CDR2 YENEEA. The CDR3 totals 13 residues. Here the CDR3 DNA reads TGTGCCAGCAGCTTAGGCCCGAACGGGGAAGCTTTCTTT. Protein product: CASSLGPNGEAFF.

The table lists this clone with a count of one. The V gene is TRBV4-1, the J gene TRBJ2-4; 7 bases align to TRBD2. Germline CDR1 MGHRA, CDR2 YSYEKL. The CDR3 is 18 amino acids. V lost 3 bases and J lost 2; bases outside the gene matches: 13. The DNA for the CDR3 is TGCGCCAGCAGCCAGACAGCCCCAGGACTAGTAACCAAAAACATTCAGTACTTC. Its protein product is CASSQTAPGLVTKNIQYF.

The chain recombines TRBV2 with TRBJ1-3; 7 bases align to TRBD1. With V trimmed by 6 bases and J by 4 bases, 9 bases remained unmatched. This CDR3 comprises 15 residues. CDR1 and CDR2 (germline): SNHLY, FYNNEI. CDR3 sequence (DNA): TGTGCCAGCAGACAAAGACAGGGAACGGGAAACACCATATATTTT. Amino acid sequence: CASRQRQGTGNTIYF.

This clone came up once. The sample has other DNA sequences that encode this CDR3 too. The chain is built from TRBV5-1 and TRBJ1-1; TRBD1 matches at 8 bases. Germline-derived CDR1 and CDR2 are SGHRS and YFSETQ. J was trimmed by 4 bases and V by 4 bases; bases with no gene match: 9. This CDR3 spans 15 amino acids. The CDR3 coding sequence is TGCGCCAGCAGCGATACCGACAGGGGATCCACTGAAGCTTTCTTT. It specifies CASSDTDRGSTEAFF.

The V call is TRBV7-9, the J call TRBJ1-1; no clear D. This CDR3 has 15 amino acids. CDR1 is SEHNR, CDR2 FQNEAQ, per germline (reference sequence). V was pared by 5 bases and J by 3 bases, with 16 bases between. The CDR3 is CASSPPSRADTEAFF. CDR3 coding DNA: TGTGCCAGCAGCCCGCCTTCGAGGGCCGACACTGAAGCTTTCTTT.

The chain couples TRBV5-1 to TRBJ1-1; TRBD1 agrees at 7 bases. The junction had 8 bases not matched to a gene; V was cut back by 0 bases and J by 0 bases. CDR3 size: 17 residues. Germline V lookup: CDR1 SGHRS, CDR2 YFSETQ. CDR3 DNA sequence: TGCGCCAGCAGCTTGGCCATAAGGGGGCCCATGAACACTGAAGCTTTCTTT. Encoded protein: CASSLAIRGPMNTEAFF.

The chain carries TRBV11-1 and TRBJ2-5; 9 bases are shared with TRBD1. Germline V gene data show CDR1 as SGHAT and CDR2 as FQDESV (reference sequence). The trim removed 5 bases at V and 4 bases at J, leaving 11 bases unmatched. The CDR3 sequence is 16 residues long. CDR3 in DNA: TGTGCCAGCAGCGCGAGACAGGGGGTTTCCGGAGAGACCCAGTACTTC. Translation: CASSARQGVSGETQYF. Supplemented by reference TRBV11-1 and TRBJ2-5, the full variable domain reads EAEVAQSPRYKITEKSQAVAFWCDPISGHATLYWYRQILGQGPELLVQFQDESVVDDSQLPKDRFSAERLKGVDSTLKIQPAELGDSAMYLCASSARQGVSGETQYFGPGTRLLVL.

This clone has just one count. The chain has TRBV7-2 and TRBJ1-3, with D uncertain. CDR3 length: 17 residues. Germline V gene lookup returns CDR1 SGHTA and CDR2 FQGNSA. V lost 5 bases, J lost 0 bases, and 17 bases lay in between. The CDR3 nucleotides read TGTGCCAGCAGCCAGACGAGGTTTTCCCTCTCTGGAAACACCATATATTTT. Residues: CASSQTRFSLSGNTIYF.

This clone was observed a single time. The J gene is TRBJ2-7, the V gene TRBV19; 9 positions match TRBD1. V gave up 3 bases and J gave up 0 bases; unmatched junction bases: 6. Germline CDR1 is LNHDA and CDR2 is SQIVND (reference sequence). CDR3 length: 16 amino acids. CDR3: CASSMSGTGSSYEQYF. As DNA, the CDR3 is TGTGCCAGTAGTATGTCCGGGACAGGGAGCTCCTACGAGCAGTACTTC.

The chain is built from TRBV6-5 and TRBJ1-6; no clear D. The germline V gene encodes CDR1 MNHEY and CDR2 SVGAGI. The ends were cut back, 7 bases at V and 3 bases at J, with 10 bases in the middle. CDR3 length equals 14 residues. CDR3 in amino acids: CASIGGIYNSPLHF. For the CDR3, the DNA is TGTGCCAGCATCGGCGGGATCTATAATTCACCCCTCCACTTT.

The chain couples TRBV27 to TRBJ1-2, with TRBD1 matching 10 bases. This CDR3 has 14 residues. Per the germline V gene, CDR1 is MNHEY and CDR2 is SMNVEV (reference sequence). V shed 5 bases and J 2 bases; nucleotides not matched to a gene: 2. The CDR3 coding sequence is TGTGCCAGCAGTCAGGGACAGGGGAACTATGGCTACACCTTC. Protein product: CASSQGQGNYGYTF.

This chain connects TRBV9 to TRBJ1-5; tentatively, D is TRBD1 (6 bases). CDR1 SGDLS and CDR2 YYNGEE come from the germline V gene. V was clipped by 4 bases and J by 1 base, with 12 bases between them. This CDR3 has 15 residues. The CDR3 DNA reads TGTGCCAGCAGCTTCGCGGGGGGCAGCAATCAGCCCCAGCATTTT. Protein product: CASSFAGGSNQPQHF.

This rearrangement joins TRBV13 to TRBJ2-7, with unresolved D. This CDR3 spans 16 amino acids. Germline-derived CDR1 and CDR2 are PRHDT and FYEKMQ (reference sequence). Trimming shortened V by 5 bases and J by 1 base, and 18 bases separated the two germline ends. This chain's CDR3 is CASSAQLTGSSYEQYF. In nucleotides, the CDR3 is TGTGCCAGCAGCGCTCAATTGACCGGGTCTTCCTACGAGCAGTACTTC.

The CDR3 nucleotides are TGTGCCAGCAGCACGGGACTAGCGGGAGGCGGGGATACGCAGTATTTT. Encoded protein: CASSTGLAGGGDTQYF. The chain couples TRBV7-9 to TRBJ2-3; 15 bases agree with TRBD2. Germline loops: CDR1 SEHNR, CDR2 FQNEAQ (reference sequence). V trimming: 5 bases; J trimming: 6 bases; junction bases outside the gene matches: 6. The length of the CDR3 is 16 residues. The variable domain in full, completed from reference TRBV7-9 and TRBJ2-3, reads DTGVSQNPRHKITKRGQNVTFRCDPISEHNRLYWYRQTLGQGPEFLTYFQNEAQLEKSRLLSDRFSAERPKGSFSTLEIQRTEQGDSAMYLCASSTGLAGGGDTQYFGPGTRLTVL.